The clone carrying this TCR beta chain was seen ten or more times. Its antigen remains unknown. The CDR3 is 15 residues long. CDR1 and CDR2 (germline): SNHLY, FYNNEI. Trimming removed 6 bases at V and 1 base at J, with 15 bases between. This sample was included in a study of T cells in Graves' hyperthyroidism and ophthalmopathy. A Clinical Activity Score of at least 3, a NOSPECS grade of at least 4 and a duration under 3 months were recorded in the ophthalmopathy patients. Roughly 9.1 ml of fresh peripheral blood supplied the PBMCs. Researchers amplified the TCR beta CDR3 regions from RNA transcripts. During a first-round RT-PCR of the TCR CDR3, the HTBI primer set was used. MiXCR was run by TCRdb on the multiplex PCR reads, yielding one entry per CDR3 protein. The repertoire consists of about 350,000 distinct CDR3 sequences, with 15% occurring once and the leading ten covering about 20%. Whole-study results and caveats: Median prediction lead before ophthalmopathy onset was about 6.7 months with the model. Ophthalmopathy and stable hyperthyroidism were told apart by a 13 V-J model.

The chain couples TRBV2 to TRBJ2-5; no definite D call. Material for sequencing was blood. The sequence came from a woman aged 55-75 years with Graves' ophthalmopathy. The CDR3 region is CASSASRTIQETQYF. The DNA of the CDR3 is TGTGCCAGCAGCGCTTCCCGGACCATCCAAGAGACCCAGTACTTC.